This TCR beta chain derives from a study of vaccination effects on CD4 cells after COVID-19. Study findings and constraints: Vaccine- and infection-induced clones showed marked clonal contraction late following vaccination.

Measured with immunoSEQ multiplex PCR; TCRdb has only the in-frame clones, and not every one. The sample records tens of thousands of clones, 65% to 80% being singletons. When roughly eleven days of culture had elapsed, CD4+ T cells were isolated. Germline CDR1 and CDR2: KGHSH and LQKENI. The CDR3 is made up of 14 amino acids. The V gene lost 1 base and the J gene lost 11 bases, with 18 bases spanning the gap. Remarks on this clone: Its antigen is undetermined.

The chain joins TRBV18 to TRBJ2-7; D is possibly TRBD2 (7 bases). The starting material was CD4+ T cells from PBMCs cultured without peptide, obtained before COVID-19 vaccination. The receptor comes from a human donor who received a COVID-19 vaccine. The DNA for the CDR3 is TGTGCCAGCTCACCACTCCCTATGGGAGGGGGGAAGTACTTC. Translated, it gives CASSPLPMGGGKYF.